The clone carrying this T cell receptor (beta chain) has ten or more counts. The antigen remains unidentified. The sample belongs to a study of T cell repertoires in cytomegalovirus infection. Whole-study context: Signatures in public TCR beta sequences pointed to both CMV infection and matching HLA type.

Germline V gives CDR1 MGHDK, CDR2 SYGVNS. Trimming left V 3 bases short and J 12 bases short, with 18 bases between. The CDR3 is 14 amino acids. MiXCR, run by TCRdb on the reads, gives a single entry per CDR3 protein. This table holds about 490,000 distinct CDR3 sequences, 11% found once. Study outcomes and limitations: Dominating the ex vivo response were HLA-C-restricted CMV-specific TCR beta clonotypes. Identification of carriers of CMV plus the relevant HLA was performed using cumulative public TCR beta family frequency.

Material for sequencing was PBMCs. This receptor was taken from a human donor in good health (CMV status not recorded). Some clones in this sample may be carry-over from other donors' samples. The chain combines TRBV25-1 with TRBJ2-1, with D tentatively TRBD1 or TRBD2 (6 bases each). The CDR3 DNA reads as TGTGCCAGCAGTGATAGGGGGGCTAGGGTTGGGCAGTTCTTC. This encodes CASSDRGARVGQFF.